The text below deals with one TCR beta chain. This clonotype came up a few times. The antigen this receptor binds is unknown. Relative to the germline gene, one junction end is altered; a read error may explain this. The germline V gene specifies SGHAT as CDR1 and FQNNGV as CDR2. The CDR3 runs 14 amino acids, cysteine and phenylalanine included. Solely the CDR3 DNA is kept, with 42 bases framed from the first base. These data come from a study of blood T cells in healthy people across ages (dated by TCRdb to 2015 to 2017). At the level of the whole study: In model experiments, template switching captured about one uniquely barcoded TCR beta cDNA molecule for every two T cells. The study measured age-related changes in TCR beta repertoire diversity using deep sequencing normalized with unique cDNA molecular identifiers. Donors were grouped into four age groups: young (average roughly 15 years), middle-aged (approximately 41), aged (roughly 62) and long-lived (about 90). Using the same blood draw, the study looked at two additional independent replicas of 1 million unique cDNA reads for two donors, one aged 18 to 30 and the other aged 80 or older. The paper as a whole reports these results and caveats: There was a strong correlation between observed TCR beta diversity and the percentage of naive T cells measured by flow cytometry. As age increased, observed TCR beta diversity per million T cells dropped in a roughly linear way, and a significant reduction was already evident by age 40. Compared with the aged group, the long-lived group had more naive CD4+ T cells, fewer expanded clones and increased TCR diversity, a pattern suggesting age selection. Because the CMV infection status of the donors was unknown, age-related changes in expanded clonotypes may potentially have been confounded. Conclusive comparison of naive and antigen-experienced compartments was prevented by the profiling of bulk unsorted PBMCs. Estimates of total diversity based on one million sequenced T cells were regarded as lower bounds and as underestimates.

Libraries were built with 5' RACE. Sequencing relied on an Illumina HiSeq 2500. The second PCR ran for about 6 to 11 cycles and used a J-beta primer mix along with a sample-barcoded 5' primer. A unique molecular identifier was introduced onto each TCR beta cDNA molecule by a template-switch 5' adaptor carrying 12 random nucleotides. At least 2.5 million CDR3-containing paired-end reads were obtained from each sample. First-strand cDNA synthesis was performed from all RNA using the Mint cDNA synthesis kit, with priming by a TRBC-specific oligonucleotide. After uracil-DNA glycosylase treatment, a first 18-cycle PCR used universal primers M1SS and BC2_uni_R on all cDNA. Concerning the study's data processing: Normalization of each sample was performed by random selection of 1 million high-quality reads, each carrying a distinct molecular identifier. Reads with shared molecular identifiers were discarded instead of being binned into consensus sequences. MiTCR, set to a Q25 quality threshold and the strictest error-elimination algorithm, was used for CDR3 identification, clonotype clustering and error correction. A nonparametric unseen species model using Euler transformation provided a lower-bound estimate of total TCR beta diversity. TCRdb reprocessed the public reads (quality trimming at Q25 with fastp, clone calling with MiXCR) and kept in-frame beta chains. Identical CDR3 proteins give one entry, which carries the most common genes and DNA. None of the V and J calls come from the authors' own analysis; TCRdb made them. The table for this sample lists 700,000 to 900,000 distinct CDR3 sequences; roughly 25% of them were counted only once. Around 3% of the sample comes from the top ten.

The 35 to 40 donors, aged about 6 to 90 years, were systemically healthy Caucasian individuals from Russia. Each donor gave 8 to 10 milliliters of peripheral blood, drawn into EDTA-treated Vacutainer tubes. Ficoll-Paque density-gradient centrifugation was used to isolate PBMCs, with at least 6.5 million per sample. Trizol reagent was used to extract total RNA from the PBMCs, yielding at least 5.5 micrograms per sample. For every donor, an aliquot of PBMCs went through flow cytometry to measure the percentages of naive CD45RAhigh/CD27high T cells. These data are also associated with another study on T cells of mothers and their children. That second publication adds: Donors were nine systemically healthy Caucasian individuals: three mothers and their six children. cDNA synthesis consumed the entire amount of extracted RNA, loaded at 1.5 ug RNA in each 15 ul reaction. In the second PCR, the M1S primer introduced both the sample barcodes and 2-4 random nucleotides. Each mother yielded over 8.5 million TCR beta CDR3 reads and each child some 3 million reads. In both related and unrelated pairs, thymic selection shapes the output of TCR recombination in a similar way, with inherited differences having only a minor effect. Related mother-child pairs always showed normalized repertoire overlap that was slightly higher than in unrelated mother-child pairs, though the difference was never significant. No persistent microchimeric T cell clones were detected, at a sensitivity of 90 to 100 clones per million clonotypes. Deep NGS was used in the study to compare the TCR beta repertoires of mothers and children and to look for features that separate related mother-child pairs from unrelated individuals. Mothers averaged roughly 36 +/- 4 years of age and children averaged approximately 11 +/- 4 years. Libraries were sequenced on Illumina HiSeq 2000 with 100+100 nt paired-end reads after adapter ligation with NEBNext reagents. To avoid cross-contamination, the mother libraries and the child libraries were prepared a month apart and sequenced in separate runs. For each donor, between about 450,000 and 2,300,000 distinct TCR beta clonotypes were identified. Naive TCR beta clonotypes were estimated from low-frequency clonotypes matched to each donor's FACS-determined naive share, without sorting.

The origin of this receptor is a boy younger than 18 in good health. The source material was blood. The V and J genes are TRBV11-2 and TRBJ2-5, with 7 middle bases fitting TRBD1. The DNA sequence is as follows: TGCGCCAGCAGCTTGGAAGGGGGCTTAGAGACCCAGTACTTC. It translates as CASSLEGGLETQYF.